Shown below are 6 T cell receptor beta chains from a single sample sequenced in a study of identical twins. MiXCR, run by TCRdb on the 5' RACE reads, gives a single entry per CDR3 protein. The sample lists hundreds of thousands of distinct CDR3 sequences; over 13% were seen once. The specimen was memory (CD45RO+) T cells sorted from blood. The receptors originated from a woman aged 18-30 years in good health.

The CDR3 DNA reads TGTGCCAGCTCACCACCGGGCGGGAGCCGCGAGCAGTACTTC. Translation: CASSPPGGSREQYF. The gene calls are TRBV18 and TRBJ2-7, with 7 bases lining up with TRBD2. The CDR3 sequence is 14 residues long. The germline V gene encodes CDR1 KGHSH and CDR2 LQKENI. Trimming took 0 bases from V and 6 from J; bases not matched to a gene: 5. The full variable domain, with the rest looked up from reference TRBV18 and TRBJ2-7, is NAGVMQNPRHLVRRRGQEARLRCSPMKGHSHVYWYRQLPEEGLKFMVYLQKENIIDESGMPKERFSAEFPKEGPSILRIQQVVRGDSAAYFCASSPPGGSREQYFGPGTRLTVT.

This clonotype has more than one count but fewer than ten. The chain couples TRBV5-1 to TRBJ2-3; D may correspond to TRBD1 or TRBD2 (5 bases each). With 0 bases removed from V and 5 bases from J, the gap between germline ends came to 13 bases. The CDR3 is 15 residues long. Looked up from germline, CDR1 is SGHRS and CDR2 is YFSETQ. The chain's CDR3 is CASSLGGAAGDTQYF. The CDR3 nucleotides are TGCGCCAGCAGCTTGGGAGGGGCCGCAGGAGATACGCAGTATTTT.

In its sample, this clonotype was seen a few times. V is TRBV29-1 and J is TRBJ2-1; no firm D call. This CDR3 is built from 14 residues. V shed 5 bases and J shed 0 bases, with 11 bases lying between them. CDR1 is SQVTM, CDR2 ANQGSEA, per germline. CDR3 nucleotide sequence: TGCAGCGTTTGTTGTTTGGGCTCCTACAATGAGCAGTTCTTC. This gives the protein CSVCCLGSYNEQFF.

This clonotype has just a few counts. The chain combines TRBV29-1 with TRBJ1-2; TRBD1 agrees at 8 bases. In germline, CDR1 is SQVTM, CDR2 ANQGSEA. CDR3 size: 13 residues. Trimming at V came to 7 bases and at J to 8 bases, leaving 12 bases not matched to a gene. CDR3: CSAPGTGYGGYTF. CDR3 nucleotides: TGCAGCGCTCCCGGGACAGGATATGGCGGCTACACCTTC.

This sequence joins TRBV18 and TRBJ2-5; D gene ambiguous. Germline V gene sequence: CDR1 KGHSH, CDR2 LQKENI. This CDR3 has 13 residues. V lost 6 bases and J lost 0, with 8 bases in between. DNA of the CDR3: TGTGCCAGCTCGCCCTTGTACCAAGAGACCCAGTACTTC. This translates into CASSPLYQETQYF.

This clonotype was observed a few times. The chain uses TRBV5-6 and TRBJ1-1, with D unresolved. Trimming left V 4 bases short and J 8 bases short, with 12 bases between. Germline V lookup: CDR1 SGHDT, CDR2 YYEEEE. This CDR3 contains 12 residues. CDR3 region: CASSRALREAFF. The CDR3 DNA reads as TGTGCCAGCAGCCGGGCCCTGAGAGAAGCTTTCTTT.